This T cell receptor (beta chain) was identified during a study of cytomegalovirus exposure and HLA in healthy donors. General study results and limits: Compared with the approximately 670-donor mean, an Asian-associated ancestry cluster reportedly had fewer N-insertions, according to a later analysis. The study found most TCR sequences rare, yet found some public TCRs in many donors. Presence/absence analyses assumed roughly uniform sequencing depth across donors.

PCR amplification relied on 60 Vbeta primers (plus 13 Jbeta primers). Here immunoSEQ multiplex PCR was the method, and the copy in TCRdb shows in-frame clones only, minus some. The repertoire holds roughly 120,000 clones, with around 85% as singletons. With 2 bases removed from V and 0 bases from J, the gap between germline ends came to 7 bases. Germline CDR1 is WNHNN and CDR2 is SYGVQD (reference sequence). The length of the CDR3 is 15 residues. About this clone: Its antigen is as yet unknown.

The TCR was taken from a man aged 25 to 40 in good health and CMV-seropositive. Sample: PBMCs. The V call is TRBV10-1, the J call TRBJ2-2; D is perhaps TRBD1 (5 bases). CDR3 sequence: CASSEGQANTGELFF. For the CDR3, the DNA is TGCGCCAGCAGTGAGGGACAAGCGAACACCGGGGAGCTGTTTTTT.